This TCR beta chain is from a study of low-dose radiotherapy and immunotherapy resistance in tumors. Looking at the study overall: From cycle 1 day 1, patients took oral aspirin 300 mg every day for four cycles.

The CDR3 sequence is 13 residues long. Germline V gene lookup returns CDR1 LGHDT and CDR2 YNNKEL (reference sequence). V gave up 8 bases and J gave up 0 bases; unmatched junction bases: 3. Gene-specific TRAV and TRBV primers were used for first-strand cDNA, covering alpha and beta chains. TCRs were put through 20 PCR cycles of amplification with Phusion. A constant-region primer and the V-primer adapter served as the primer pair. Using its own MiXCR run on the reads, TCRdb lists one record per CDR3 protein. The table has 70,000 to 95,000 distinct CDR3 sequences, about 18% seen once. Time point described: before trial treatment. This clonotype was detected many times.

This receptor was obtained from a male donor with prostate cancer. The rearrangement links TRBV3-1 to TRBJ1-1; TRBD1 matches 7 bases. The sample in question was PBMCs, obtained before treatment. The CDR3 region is CASEQGMNTEAFF. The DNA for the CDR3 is TGTGCCAGCGAACAGGGGATGAACACTGAAGCTTTCTTT. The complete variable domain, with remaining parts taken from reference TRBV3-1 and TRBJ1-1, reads DTAVSQTPKYLVTQMGNDKSIKCEQNLGHDTMYWYKQDSKKFLKIMFSYNNKELIINETVPNRFSPKSPDKAHLNLHINSLELGDSAVYFCASEQGMNTEAFFGQGTRLTVV.